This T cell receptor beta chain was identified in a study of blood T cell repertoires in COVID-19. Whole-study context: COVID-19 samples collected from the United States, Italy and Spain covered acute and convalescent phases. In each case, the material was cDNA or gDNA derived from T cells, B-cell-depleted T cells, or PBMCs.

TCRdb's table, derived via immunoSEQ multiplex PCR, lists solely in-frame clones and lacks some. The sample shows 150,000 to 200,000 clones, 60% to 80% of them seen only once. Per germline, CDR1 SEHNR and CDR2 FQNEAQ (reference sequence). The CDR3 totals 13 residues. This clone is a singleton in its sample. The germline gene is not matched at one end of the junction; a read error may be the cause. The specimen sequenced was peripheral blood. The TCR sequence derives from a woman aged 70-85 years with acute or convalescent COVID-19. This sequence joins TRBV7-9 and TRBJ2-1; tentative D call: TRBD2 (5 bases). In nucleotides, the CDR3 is TGTGCCACCAGCCGGGAACGCCGCAATGAGCAGTTCTTC. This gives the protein CATSRERRNEQFF.